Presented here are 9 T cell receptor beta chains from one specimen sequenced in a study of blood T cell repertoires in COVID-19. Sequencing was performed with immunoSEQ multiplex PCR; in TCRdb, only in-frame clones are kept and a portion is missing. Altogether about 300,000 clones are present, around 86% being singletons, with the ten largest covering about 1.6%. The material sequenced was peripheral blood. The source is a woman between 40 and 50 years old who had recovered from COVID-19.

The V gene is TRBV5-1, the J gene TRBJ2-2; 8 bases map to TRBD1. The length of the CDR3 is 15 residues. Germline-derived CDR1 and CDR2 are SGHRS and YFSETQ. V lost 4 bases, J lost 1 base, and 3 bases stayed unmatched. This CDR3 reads CASSLGTGNTGELFF. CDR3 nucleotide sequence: TGCGCCAGCAGCCTCGGGACAGGGAACACCGGGGAGCTGTTTTTT.

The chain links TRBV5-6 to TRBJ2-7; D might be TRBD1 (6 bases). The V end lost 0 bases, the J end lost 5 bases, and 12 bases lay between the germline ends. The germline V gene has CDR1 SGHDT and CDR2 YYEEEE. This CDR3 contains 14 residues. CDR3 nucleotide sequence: TGTGCCAGCAGCTTGGGGACAGCAGCCCACGAGCAGTACTTC. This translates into CASSLGTAAHEQYF.

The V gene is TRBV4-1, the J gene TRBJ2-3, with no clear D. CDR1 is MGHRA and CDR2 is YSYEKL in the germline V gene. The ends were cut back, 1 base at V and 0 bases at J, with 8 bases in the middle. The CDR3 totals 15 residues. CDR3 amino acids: CASSQGGLSTDTQYF. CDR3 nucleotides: TGCGCCAGCAGCCAAGGCGGTCTTAGCACAGATACGCAGTATTTT.

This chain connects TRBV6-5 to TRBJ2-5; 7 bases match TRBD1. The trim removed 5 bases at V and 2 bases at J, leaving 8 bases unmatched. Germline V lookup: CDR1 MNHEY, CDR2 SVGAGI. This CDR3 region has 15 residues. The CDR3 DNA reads TGTGCCAGCAGTCAACCCCCGGGACAGCAAGAGACCCAGTACTTC. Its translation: CASSQPPGQQETQYF.

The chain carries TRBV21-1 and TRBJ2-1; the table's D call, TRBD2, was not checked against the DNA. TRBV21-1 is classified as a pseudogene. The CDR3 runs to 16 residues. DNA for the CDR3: TGTGCCAGCAGCAAATCGCGCTTGATTGATTACAATGAGCAGTTCTTC. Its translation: CASSKSRLIDYNEQFF.

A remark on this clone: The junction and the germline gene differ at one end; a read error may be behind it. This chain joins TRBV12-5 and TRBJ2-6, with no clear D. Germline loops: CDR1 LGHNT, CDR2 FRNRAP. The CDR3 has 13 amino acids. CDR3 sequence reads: CASGSSGANVLTF. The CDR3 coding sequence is TGTGCTAGTGGTTCTTCTGGCGCCAACGTCCTGACTTTC.

CDR3 DNA sequence: TGTGCCAGCAGCCTAGACAGGGGGCAGGGGTCACCCCTCCACTTT. Translation: CASSLDRGQGSPLHF. V usage is TRBV13 and J usage is TRBJ1-6, with 10 bases aligning to TRBD1. The trim removed 5 bases at V and 10 bases at J, leaving 8 bases unmatched. The V gene's germline CDR1 is PRHDT and CDR2 FYEKMQ (reference sequence). The CDR3 sequence is 15 residues long.

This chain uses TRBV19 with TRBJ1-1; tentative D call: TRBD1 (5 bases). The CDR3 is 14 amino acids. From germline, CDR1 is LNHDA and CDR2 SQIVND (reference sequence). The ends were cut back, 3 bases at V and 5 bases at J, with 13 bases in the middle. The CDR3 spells CASSIAGYETEAFF. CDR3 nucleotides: TGTGCCAGTAGTATTGCAGGGTACGAAACTGAAGCTTTCTTT. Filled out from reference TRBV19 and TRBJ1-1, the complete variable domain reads DGGITQSPKYLFRKEGQNVTLSCEQNLNHDAMYWYRQDPGQGLRLIYYSQIVNDFQKGDIAEGYSVSREKKESFPLTVTSAQKNPTAFYLCASSIAGYETEAFFGQGTRLTVV.

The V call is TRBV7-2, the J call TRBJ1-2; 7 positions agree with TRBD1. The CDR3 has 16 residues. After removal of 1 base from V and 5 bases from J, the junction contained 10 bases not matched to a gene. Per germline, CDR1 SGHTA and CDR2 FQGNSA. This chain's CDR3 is CASSLEGQNLLYGYTF. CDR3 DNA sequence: TGTGCCAGCAGCTTAGAGGGACAGAACCTTCTTTATGGCTACACCTTC.